The rows below give T cell receptor beta chains drawn from one sample of a study of regulatory T cells in long-lasting Graves disease. Using its own MiXCR run on the multiplex PCR reads, TCRdb lists one record per CDR3 protein. The data hold 400,000 to 550,000 distinct CDR3 sequences, with around 15% observed a single time. These data also formed part of another study, on T cells in Graves' hyperthyroidism and ophthalmopathy.

The starting material was peripheral blood mononuclear cells (PBMCs), obtained at new diagnosis, from a patient treated with antithyroid drugs. The receptor source for this set is a woman in her late teens or twenties with Graves disease. Both conserved end residues are part of each CDR3. A D gene is named only where the DNA matches it firmly. Clone size is given for some rows only: seen once, a few or many times, or a class if the clone is expanded.

cdr3_aa cdr3_nt clone_size v_call d_call j_call
CAISKGQQNTEAFF TGTGCCATCAGCAAGGGACAGCAGAACACTGAAGCTTTCTTT many TRBV10-3 TRBD1 TRBJ1-1
CSDRTVNEQFF TGCAGCGACCGGACCGTAAATGAGCAGTTCTTC - TRBV29-1 - TRBJ2-1
CASSPTPPTGAHSNTGELFF TGTGCCAGCAGCCCCACCCCGCCAACCGGGGCCCATTCGAACACCGGGGAGCTGTTTTTT many TRBV7-3 - TRBJ2-2
CASSSELVVDTQYF TGTGCCAGCAGTTCTGAACTTGTCGTAGATACGCAGTATTTT many TRBV27 - TRBJ2-3
CASSDDGIQSQPQHF TGTGCCAGCTCAGATGACGGAATCCAAAGTCAGCCCCAGCATTTT many TRBV18 - TRBJ1-5
CASSMTSGRAPYEQYF TGTGCCAGCAGTATGACTAGCGGGAGGGCCCCGTACGAGCAGTACTTC many TRBV28 TRBD2 TRBJ2-7
CASSQVAHYEQYF TGTGCCAGCAGCCAAGTTGCGCACTACGAGCAGTACTTC many TRBV3-1 - TRBJ2-7
CASSPPLIDTQYF TGTGCCAGCTCACCACCGTTAATAGATACGCAGTATTTT many TRBV18 - TRBJ2-3
CASSQNNQPQHF TGTGCCAGCAGCCAAAATAATCAGCCCCAGCATTTT - TRBV27 - TRBJ1-5
CASSSARTSYNEQFF TGTGCCAGCAGCTCTGCCAGAACCTCCTACAATGAGCAGTTCTTC many TRBV11-2 - TRBJ2-1
CASSSDRDQFYGYTF TGTGCCAGCAGCTCAGACCGGGACCAGTTCTATGGCTACACCTTC few TRBV5-5 - TRBJ1-2
CASSLVVGHNTGELFF TGTGCCAGCAGCTTAGTTGTGGGACACAACACCGGGGAGCTGTTTTTT - TRBV11-2 - TRBJ2-2
CASSHRLAWEQFF TGTGCCAGCAGCCACCGACTAGCATGGGAGCAGTTCTTC many TRBV7-9 TRBD2 TRBJ2-1
CASSRTTGKWTEAFF TGTGCCAGCAGCCGGACCACAGGGAAGTGGACTGAAGCTTTCTTT - TRBV3-1 - TRBJ1-1
CASSLRGPGNTIYF TGTGCCAGCAGCTTGCGGGGGCCTGGAAACACCATATATTTT - TRBV5-5 - TRBJ1-3
CASSRDGGPYEQYF TGCGCCAGCAGCCGGGACGGGGGCCCCTACGAGCAGTACTTC - TRBV5-1 - TRBJ2-7
CAWGYGGTASTEAFF TGTGCCTGGGGATATGGGGGGACGGCTTCCACTGAAGCTTTCTTT few TRBV30 - TRBJ1-1
CASRGQGPNNSPLHF TGTGCCAGCAGGGGACAGGGGCCGAATAATTCACCCCTCCACTTT - TRBV5-4 TRBD1 TRBJ1-6
CASSFRLAVDNEQFF TGTGCCAGCAGTTTCCGACTAGCGGTTGACAATGAGCAGTTCTTC many TRBV28 TRBD2 TRBJ2-1
CANSQEGQGGQQYF TGCGCCAACAGCCAAGAGGGACAGGGTGGGCAGCAGTACTTC - TRBV4-1 TRBD1 TRBJ2-7
CASSSRAGGDNEQFF TGTGCCAGCAGTTCCCGAGCGGGAGGTGACAATGAGCAGTTCTTC many TRBV5-5 TRBD2 TRBJ2-1
CASVTGTGAVNGGELFF TGTGCCAGTGTTACCGGGACAGGGGCCGTCAACGGCGGGGAGCTGTTTTTT - TRBV19 TRBD1 TRBJ2-2